The 28 T cell receptor beta chains given below trace back to one sample, sequenced in a study of blood T cells in healthy people across ages. A second 7 to 11 cycle PCR used barcoded and J-beta primers. TCRdb re-analysed the 5' RACE reads in MiXCR, keeping a single row per CDR3 protein. The table has some 1.4 million distinct CDR3 sequences, 42% seen once. Input material: blood. The receptors derive from a young woman in good health.

The V call is TRBV27, the J call TRBJ2-1; D gene ambiguous. Trimming took 2 bases from V and 5 from J, leaving 7 bases between them. Germline CDR1 MNHEY, CDR2 SMNVEV (reference sequence). This CDR3 is 13 amino acids long. CDR3 protein: CASSLVTDNEQFF. The CDR3 nucleotides are TGTGCCAGCAGTTTAGTCACCGACAATGAGCAGTTCTTC.

The V call is TRBV5-1, the J call TRBJ2-3, with 9 bases aligning to TRBD2. V shed 4 bases, J shed 4 bases, and the junction held 10 bases outside the gene matches. The CDR3 is 16 residues long. CDR1 and CDR2 (germline): SGHRS, YFSETQ. The CDR3 protein is CASSPIQRGVSDTQYF. The CDR3, as DNA: TGCGCCAGCAGCCCAATCCAGCGGGGGGTGTCAGATACGCAGTATTTT.

The genes are TRBV12-3 or TRBV12-4 and TRBJ2-4; D possibly corresponds to TRBD2 (5 bases). The J call could be wrong; TRBJ2-7 is a better fit for the DNA end. The CDR3 is 13 amino acids. The CDR3: CASSFNLGAEQYF. The CDR3 DNA reads TGTGCCAGCAGTTTTAACCTGGGAGCCGAGCAGTACTTC.

V gene TRBV27 combines with J gene TRBJ2-2; 9 bases agree with TRBD1. CDR1 MNHEY and CDR2 SMNVEV come from the germline V gene (reference sequence). The CDR3 has 14 amino acids. V was clipped by 2 bases and J by 6 bases; unmatched bases: 1. The CDR3 reads CASSLGTGPGELFF. The CDR3 nucleotides read TGTGCCAGCAGTTTAGGGACAGGGCCCGGGGAGCTGTTTTTT.

The CDR3 bases are TGTGCCAGCAGCGTAGGGCTGACGGACTATGGCTACACCTTC. Translation: CASSVGLTDYGYTF. The chain joins TRBV9 to TRBJ1-2, with no clear D. This CDR3 has 14 amino acids. Trimming left V 0 bases short and J 3 bases short, with 9 bases between. CDR1 SGDLS and CDR2 YYNGEE come from the germline V gene.

This clonotype came up a few times. The rearrangement uses TRBV29-1 and TRBJ2-3, with TRBD1 matching over 12 bases. Germline CDR1 reads SQVTM; CDR2 reads ANQGSEA. The CDR3 is 17 residues long. The V segment lost 7 bases and the J segment 1 base; nucleotides outside the gene matches: 12. The CDR3 nucleotides are TGCAGCGCCGGGGCGGGACAGGGGGCTCTTGGCACAGATACGCAGTATTTT. It specifies CSAGAGQGALGTDTQYF.

V gene TRBV10-3 combines with J gene TRBJ1-1, with 7 bases identical to TRBD1. V shed 4 bases and J 7 bases; nucleotides not matched to a gene: 12. CDR1 and CDR2 (germline): ENHRY, SYGVKD. This CDR3 has 15 amino acids. The CDR3 DNA reads as TGTGCCATCAGTGGTGGCAGCTCAACAGGGGATGAAGCTTTCTTT. It translates to CAISGGSSTGDEAFF.

The genes are TRBV28 and TRBJ2-5, with D tentatively TRBD1 (6 bases). The end of the DNA aligns better with TRBJ2-7, so the J call may be wrong. From germline, CDR1 is MDHEN and CDR2 SYDVKM. The CDR3 extends over 14 amino acids. The CDR3 spells CASRSGTTYNEQYF. The CDR3 DNA sequence: TGTGCCAGCAGATCCGGGACAACCTACAACGAGCAGTACTTC.

The table lists this clonotype with a count of one. Mismatch with germline at one junction end may stem from a read error. The chain carries TRBV29-1 and TRBJ2-1; weak D call: TRBD2 (6 bases). The CDR3 totals 14 residues. Germline loops: CDR1 SQVTM, CDR2 ANQGSEA. The CDR3 DNA reads TGCGGCGTTGAAGATCGACTAGTTGACGATGAGCAGTTCTTC. It specifies CGVEDRLVDDEQFF.

Points on this clonotype: Mismatch with germline at one junction end may stem from a read error. The J gene is TRBJ2-1, the V gene TRBV28, with 12 bases aligning to TRBD2. Germline V CDR1 and CDR2: MDHEN, SYDVKM. The CDR3 is 16 amino acids. The CDR3 DNA reads as TGTGCCAGGAGTCCACCGAGGACTAGCGGGGACAATGAGCGGTTCTTC. Amino acid sequence: CARSPPRTSGDNERFF.

The V call is TRBV20-1, the J call TRBJ2-7, with D possibly being TRBD1 (5 bases). Deletions cut 6 bases from V and 3 bases from J, with 15 bases between. The germline CDR1 and CDR2 sequences are DFQATT and SNEGSKA (reference sequence). The CDR3 totals 13 residues. CDR3 DNA sequence: TGCAGTGCACTGGACATGCTGGTCTACGAGCAGTACTTC. Encoded protein: CSALDMLVYEQYF.

This clonotype was counted a few times. One end of the junction fails to match germline, which may point to a read error. This chain connects TRBV5-1 to TRBJ2-1; D possibly corresponds to TRBD2 (6 bases). This CDR3 has 16 amino acids. Germline V gene lookup returns CDR1 SGHRS and CDR2 YFSETQ. CDR3 nucleotide sequence: TGCGCCAGCAGCTTGGGGTCAGGGACTTTCTACTATGAGCAGTTCTTC. This gives the protein CASSLGSGTFYYEQFF.

The chain joins TRBV7-8 to TRBJ2-3; 11 nucleotides match TRBD2. CDR1 and CDR2 (germline): SGHVS, FQNEAQ. This CDR3 contains 15 residues. V shed 6 bases and J 2 bases; nucleotides not matched to a gene: 4. Written as DNA, the CDR3 is TGTGCCAGCAGTCGGACTAGCGGGTTCACAGATACGCAGTATTTT. It yields the protein CASSRTSGFTDTQYF.

The V call is TRBV10-2, the J call TRBJ2-3, with TRBD2 matching 8 bases. This CDR3 contains 16 residues. Unmatched junction bases numbered 8, after V lost 1 base and J lost 5 bases. Germline V CDR1 and CDR2: WSHSY, SAAADI. In nucleotides, the CDR3 is TGCGCCAGCAGTGAGTGGCGAGCGGGAGCGGGAGATACGCAGTATTTT. It translates to CASSEWRAGAGDTQYF.

This clonotype was seen more than once but under ten times. The rearrangement uses TRBV12-3 or TRBV12-4 and TRBJ2-7; D call uncertain. Trimming took off 5 bases at V and 7 bases at J, with 15 bases between the two ends. The CDR3 consists of 13 residues. The CDR3 nucleotides read TGTGCCAGCAGTCCCCTCGTTAATGGGGAGCAGTACTTC. It translates to CASSPLVNGEQYF.

This chain connects TRBV6-5 to TRBJ2-3, with TRBD2 matching over 11 bases. Germline assignment: CDR1 MNHEY and CDR2 SVGAGI. With 7 bases clipped from V and 0 bases from J, the junction kept 3 bases outside the gene matches. CDR3 size: 15 residues. CDR3 in DNA: TGTGCCAGCAATTTAGCGGGAGGGAGCACAGATACGCAGTATTTT. This sequence encodes CASNLAGGSTDTQYF.

This clonotype appeared a few times. This chain joins TRBV12-3 or TRBV12-4 and TRBJ1-2; 7 bases match TRBD1. This CDR3 has 13 amino acids. The ends lost 8 bases at V and 0 bases at J; junction bases unmatched: 3. The DNA for the CDR3 is TGTGCCAGCGGGACAGATGCTAACTATGGCTACACCTTC. This gives the protein CASGTDANYGYTF.

This clonotype was observed a few times. The chain links TRBV7-2 to TRBJ2-7; the match to TRBD2 covers 11 bases. The trim removed 5 bases at V and 6 bases at J, leaving 9 bases unmatched. Looked up from germline, CDR1 is SGHTA and CDR2 is FQGNSA. This CDR3 comprises 15 residues. CDR3 in amino acids: CASSPGPLAGAEQYF. DNA for the CDR3: TGTGCCAGCAGCCCTGGACCACTAGCGGGAGCCGAGCAGTACTTC. Based on the CDR3 plus reference TRBV7-2 and TRBJ2-7, the full variable domain is GAGVSQSPSNKVTEKGKDVELRCDPISGHTALYWYRQSLGQGLEFLIYFQGNSAPDKSGLPSDRFSAERTGGSVSTLTIQRTQQEDSAVYLCASSPGPLAGAEQYFGPGTRLTVT.

This clonotype was counted only a few times. The gene calls are TRBV5-1 and TRBJ2-7, with TRBD2 identical over 9 bases. The ends lost 1 base at V and 5 bases at J; junction bases unmatched: 7. The CDR3 is 15 amino acids. Germline V gene lookup returns CDR1 SGHRS and CDR2 YFSETQ. For the CDR3, the DNA is TGCGCCAGCAGCTTGTCCGGGACTAGCTTCAACGAGCAGTACTTC. This gives the protein CASSLSGTSFNEQYF.

The chain couples TRBV20-1 to TRBJ1-2; D gene ambiguous. The CDR3 is 11 amino acids. V was clipped by 5 bases and J by 4 bases, with 8 bases between them. Germline loops: CDR1 DFQATT, CDR2 SNEGSKA (reference sequence). CDR3 loop: CSARTAYGYTF. The CDR3 DNA is TGCAGTGCTCGGACGGCCTATGGCTACACCTTC.

This clonotype was counted between two and nine times. This rearrangement joins TRBV10-3 to TRBJ2-6, with 7 bases lining up with TRBD1. The CDR3 runs 15 residues. The J segment lost 0 bases and the V segment lost 10 bases, leaving 6 bases of the junction unmatched. Germline CDR1 and CDR2: ENHRY and SYGVKD. CDR3 nucleotide sequence: TGTGCCACGGGACAGCAGAGCTCTGGGGCCAACGTCCTGACTTTC. This sequence encodes CATGQQSSGANVLTF.

The sample holds many counts of this clonotype. The J gene is TRBJ2-7, the V gene TRBV20-1; D may match TRBD1 or TRBD2 (6 bases each). Germline V gives CDR1 DFQATT, CDR2 SNEGSKA (reference sequence). The CDR3 runs 16 residues. V lost 6 bases, J lost 4 bases, and 25 bases lay in between. For the CDR3, the DNA is TGCAGTGCCCTTAATCGCGGGGCTGTTACAGGGTACGAGCAGTACTTC. This sequence encodes CSALNRGAVTGYEQYF.

Ten or more counts support this clonotype. The chain couples TRBV6-1 to TRBJ2-3, with a weak D call TRBD2 (5 bases). Germline CDR1 reads MNHNS; CDR2 reads SASEGT. This CDR3 contains 12 residues. V was clipped by 6 bases and J by 1 base, with 5 bases between them. The CDR3 sequence: CASREGTDTQYF. Here the CDR3 DNA reads TGTGCCAGCAGGGAGGGCACAGATACGCAGTATTTT.

J is TRBJ2-3 and V is TRBV5-1, with 8 bases that match TRBD2. J lost 4 bases, V lost 1 base, and 11 bases had no gene match. The CDR3 spans 17 residues. The germline V gene encodes CDR1 SGHRS and CDR2 YFSETQ. The CDR3 DNA reads as TGCGCCAGCAGCTTGATACGCGGGGGGTCGACCGCAGATACGCAGTATTTT. Its protein product is CASSLIRGGSTADTQYF.

The V gene is TRBV20-1, the J gene TRBJ2-5; the D call may be TRBD1 or TRBD2 (5 bases each). There are 14 residues in the CDR3. Deletions cut 5 bases from V and 11 bases from J, with 24 bases between. Germline assignment: CDR1 DFQATT and CDR2 SNEGSKA (reference sequence). The CDR3 is CSASGTLLGREQYF. The CDR3 DNA reads as TGCAGTGCTTCCGGGACCCTCTTGGGGCGTGAGCAGTACTTC.

V is TRBV5-1 and J is TRBJ2-7; D is unclear. From germline, CDR1 is SGHRS and CDR2 YFSETQ. The CDR3 extends over 13 amino acids. V lost 5 bases, J lost 3 bases, and 12 bases lay in between. The CDR3 region has the DNA TGCGCCAGCAGACCAACACGAAACTACGAGCAGTACTTC. Translated: CASRPTRNYEQYF.

V and J are TRBV20-1 and TRBJ1-2; a possible D gene is TRBD1 (6 bases). V lost 5 bases and J lost 0, with 13 bases in between. CDR3 length: 14 amino acids. Germline V gene sequence: CDR1 DFQATT, CDR2 SNEGSKA (reference sequence). The CDR3 DNA reads TGCAGTGCTCCCGGACAGAAAACTAACTATGGCTACACCTTC. It specifies CSAPGQKTNYGYTF.

This chain links TRBV7-3 with TRBJ2-1, with 13 nucleotides matching TRBD2. Germline V gene lookup returns CDR1 SGHTA and CDR2 FQGTGA. The CDR3 is 18 amino acids. V gave up 4 bases and J gave up 4 bases; unmatched junction bases: 10. CDR3 nucleotide sequence: TGTGCCAGCAGCTCCACTAGCGGGGGGGCGTCACCATACAATGAGCAGTTCTTC. This encodes CASSSTSGGASPYNEQFF.